Sequencing of this T cell receptor beta chain was carried out in a study of identical twins. Study conclusions and caveats: Insertions were reduced in abundant cord blood beta clonotypes but not in memory repertoires.

TCRdb reprocessed the 5' RACE reads with MiXCR, giving one entry per CDR3 protein. The sample lists some 790,000 distinct CDR3 sequences, 15% to 20% occurring once. A word on this clonotype: Its antigen is unidentified.

Only healthy Caucasians were enrolled as donors. The sample also formed part of further work on T cells expressing NK-cell markers.

Sequenced sample: PBMCs. The TCR comes from a woman aged 18-29 years in good health.

CDR3 coding DNA: TGCAGTGCTAGAGGGATACTAGCGGGAGGGATCACAGATACGCAGTATTTT. As protein: CSARGILAGGITDTQYF. V is TRBV20-1 and J is TRBJ2-3; 13 bases are shared with TRBD2. The junction had 6 bases not matched to a gene; V was cut back by 1 base and J by 2 bases. The CDR3 runs to 17 residues. Germline-derived CDR1 and CDR2 are DFQATT and SNEGSKA (reference sequence).